The clone carrying this T cell receptor (beta chain) was observed at least ten times. Its antigen is as yet unknown. The germline V and J ends were trimmed by 0 bases and 5 bases, with 5 bases remaining between them. The CDR3 sequence is 13 residues long. Germline loops: CDR1 SGHTA, CDR2 FQGTGA. Researchers took RNA transcripts and amplified the TCR beta CDR3 regions from them. HTBI primers were the set used in a first-round RT-PCR of the TCR CDR3. TCRdb reanalysed the multiplex PCR reads using MiXCR and keeps one entry per CDR3 protein. Of around 260,000 distinct CDR3 sequences listed, 25% to 30% are singletons. Diagnosis relied on clinical symptoms, serum thyroxine and TRAb, thyroid ultrasound and orbital computed tomography. Using over 8.5 ml of fresh peripheral blood, PBMCs were prepared. This sample was taken from a study of T cells in Graves' hyperthyroidism and ophthalmopathy. Study details: Peripheral blood was collected at initial diagnosis, before any treatment. Study-level points and caveats: Blood samples included most of the expanded thyroid clonotypes exceeding 0.001.

This chain links TRBV7-3 with TRBJ1-5; D uncertain. Sequencing was performed on blood. The TCR sequence derives from a man aged 40-50 years with Graves' hyperthyroidism that later progressed to Graves' ophthalmopathy. For the CDR3, the DNA is TGTGCCAGCAGCTTAACGCCGGATCAGCCCCAGCATTTT. This sequence encodes CASSLTPDQPQHF.